Listed here is a single T cell receptor beta chain. What it binds is unknown. These data come from a study of T cells in tuberculosis. Latent tuberculosis screening used tuberculin skin test and IGRA at entry. The protocol was immunoSEQ multiplex PCR, while the TCRdb copy is restricted to in-frame clones and leaves out a portion. Among about 22,000 clones listed, more than 95% were seen once. V was pared by 6 bases and J by 3 bases, with 11 bases between. Germline V CDR1 and CDR2: MNHNY, SVGAGI (reference sequence). This CDR3 is 13 amino acids long. Study conclusions and caveats: GEM motif frequencies gave about 70% accuracy; the GMM repertoire gave 80% to 90%. Active tuberculosis patients had shorter CDR3-alpha; the beta difference was nonsignificant. Smaller distances to GMM-specific TCRs suggested their expansion in active tuberculosis.

The J gene is TRBJ1-1, the V gene TRBV6-6, with D unresolved. The origin of this receptor is a donor between 10 and 35 years old with latent tuberculosis or without tuberculosis infection. The sequencing sample was made of PBMCs. This chain's CDR3 is CASSNLGDTEAFF. The CDR3 bases are TGTGCCAGCAGCAATCTAGGAGACACTGAAGCTTTCTTT.